The clone carrying this T cell receptor (beta chain) is a singleton in its sample. Its matching antigen is unknown. The data are from a study of beta chain features in type 1 diabetes. Study results and caveats: Moderate but significant shortening of TCRB CDR3s was recorded in all four CD4+ subsets from Type 1 diabetes patients.

The V end lost 8 bases, the J end lost 0 bases, and 13 bases lay between the germline ends. The germline CDR1 and CDR2 sequences are SNHLY and FYNNEI. This CDR3 region has 14 residues. Expressed TCRB transcripts were sequenced because the entire RNA isolate underwent reverse transcription. Naive, central memory and regulatory T cell samples yielded around 3.4 million reads on average. Sequencing was performed with immunoSEQ multiplex PCR; in TCRdb, only in-frame clones are kept and a portion is missing. The sample lists about 160,000 clones, over 55% occurring once. The sequenced material came from naive CD4+ T cells from blood. The chain recombines TRBV2 with TRBJ1-1, with TRBD1 as a possible D gene (6 bases). The receptor comes from a man under 40 with type 1 diabetes. The CDR3 region has the DNA TGTGCCAGCCTTCTGGACAGCATGAACACTGAAGCTTTCTTT. Amino acid sequence: CASLLDSMNTEAFF.